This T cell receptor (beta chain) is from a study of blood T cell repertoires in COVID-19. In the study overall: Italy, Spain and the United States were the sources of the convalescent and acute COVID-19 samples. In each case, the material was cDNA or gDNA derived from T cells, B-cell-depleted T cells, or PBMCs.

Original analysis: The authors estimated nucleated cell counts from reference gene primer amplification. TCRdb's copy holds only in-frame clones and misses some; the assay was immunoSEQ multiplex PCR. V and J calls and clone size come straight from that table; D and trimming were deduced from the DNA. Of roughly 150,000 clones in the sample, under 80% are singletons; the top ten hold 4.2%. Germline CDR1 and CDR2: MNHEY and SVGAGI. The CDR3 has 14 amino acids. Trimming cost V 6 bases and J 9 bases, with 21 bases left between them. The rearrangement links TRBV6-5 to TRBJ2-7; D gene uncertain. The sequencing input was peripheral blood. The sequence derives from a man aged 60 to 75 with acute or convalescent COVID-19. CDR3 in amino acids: CASRPRQTYTRQYF. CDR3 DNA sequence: TGTGCCAGCAGACCACGCCAAACTTATACGAGGCAGTACTTC.